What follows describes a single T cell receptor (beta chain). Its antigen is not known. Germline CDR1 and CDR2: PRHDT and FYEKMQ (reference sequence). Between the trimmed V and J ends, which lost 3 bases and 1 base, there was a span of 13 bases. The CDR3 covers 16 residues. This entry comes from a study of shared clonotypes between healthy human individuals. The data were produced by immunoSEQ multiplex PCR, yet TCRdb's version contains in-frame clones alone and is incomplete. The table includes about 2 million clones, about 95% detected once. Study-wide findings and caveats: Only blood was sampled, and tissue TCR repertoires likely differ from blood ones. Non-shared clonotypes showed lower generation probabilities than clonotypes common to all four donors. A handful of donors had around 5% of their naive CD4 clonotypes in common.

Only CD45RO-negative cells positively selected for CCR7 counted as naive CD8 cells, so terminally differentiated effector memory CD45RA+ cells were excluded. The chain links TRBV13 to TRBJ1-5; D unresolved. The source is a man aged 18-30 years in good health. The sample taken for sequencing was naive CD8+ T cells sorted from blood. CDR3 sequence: CASSFRGSGSNQPQHF. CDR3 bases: TGTGCCAGCAGCTTCAGAGGGTCAGGAAGCAATCAGCCCCAGCATTTT.